Given below is one TCR beta chain in context. Its antigen is undetermined. Germline V gives CDR1 MDHEN, CDR2 SYDVKM. V dropped 5 bases and J dropped 4 bases, with 12 bases sitting between them. The CDR3 spans 14 residues. The data stem from a study of T cell responses to AZD1222 COVID-19 vaccine. Whole-study results and caveats: As reported, nearly half of all spike-specific TCRs target variant regions that are unmutated. Compared with day 0, the breadth and depth of the Spike-specific TCR repertoire rose significantly after two doses of AZD1222. The study found vaccine-associated CD4 TCRs spanning spike, dominant at 160-218 and 743-854. Clonal diversity may have been underestimated in mostly white British donors.

Only in-frame clones appear in the TCRdb table, and some are missing; sequencing was by immunoSEQ multiplex PCR. The profile shows 120,000 to 150,000 clones, under 95% of them singletons. The clonotype comes from an adult in good health. The sample in question was peripheral blood, obtained on day 0 of AZD1222 vaccination. V and J are TRBV28 and TRBJ1-5, with TRBD1 as a possible D gene (5 bases). CDR3 sequence: CASSPQGWNQPQHF. The CDR3 DNA sequence: TGTGCCAGCAGTCCTCAGGGCTGGAATCAGCCCCAGCATTTT.